The 21 T cell receptor beta chains below come from one sample, sequenced in a study. TCRdb passed the RT-PCR reads through MiXCR, listing each CDR3 protein once. In the table there are approximately 720,000 distinct CDR3 sequences, 14% of which are singletons. The sequenced material came from memory CD4+ T cells from blood. These receptors came from a female donor in good health, serving as a healthy control.

Points on this clonotype: As the CDR3 is not closed by the conserved phenylalanine or tryptophan, this likely results from a read error. This rearrangement joins TRBV5-1 to TRBJ2-7, with D possibly being TRBD1 (6 bases). CDR1 and CDR2 (germline): SGHRS, YFSETQ. V dropped 0 bases and J dropped 0 bases, with 10 bases sitting between them. This CDR3 comprises 15 residues. DNA for the CDR3: TGCGCCAGCAGCTTGGATCAGGGGAGCTCCTACGAGCAGTACTTA. This sequence encodes CASSLDQGSSYEQYL.

The rearrangement uses TRBV11-2 and TRBJ2-5, with TRBD1 matching over 7 bases. This CDR3 spans 15 amino acids. Germline CDR1 reads SGHAT; CDR2 reads FQNNGV. With 1 base clipped from V and 5 bases from J, the junction kept 7 bases outside the gene matches. This chain's CDR3 is CASSLASQGLETQYF. For the CDR3, the DNA is TGTGCCAGCAGCTTAGCGTCACAGGGGTTGGAGACCCAGTACTTC.

J is TRBJ2-5 and V is TRBV13, with 13 positions matching TRBD2. CDR3 size: 17 residues. V lost 5 bases to trimming and J lost 3 bases; unmatched junction nucleotides: 9. CDR1 and CDR2 from the germline V gene are PRHDT and FYEKMQ (reference sequence). The CDR3 here is CASSPGLAGVEEETQYF. CDR3 DNA: TGTGCCAGCAGCCCCGGACTAGCGGGAGTTGAAGAAGAGACCCAGTACTTC.

This clonotype was counted many times. The chain recombines TRBV4-2 with TRBJ2-1; 7 bases are a match to TRBD1. The germline V gene encodes CDR1 LGHNA and CDR2 YNFKEQ. J lost 0 bases, V lost 4 bases, and 6 bases had no gene match. CDR3 length equals 16 residues. CDR3 in amino acids: CASSRVGQYSYNEQFF. The CDR3 DNA reads TGTGCCAGCAGCCGCGTGGGACAGTACTCCTACAATGAGCAGTTCTTC.

This clonotype was counted ten times or more. V is TRBV5-1 and J is TRBJ2-7, with a possible D match to TRBD2 (6 bases). The CDR3 consists of 14 residues. Trimming left V 0 bases short and J 7 bases short, with 14 bases between. Germline V CDR1 and CDR2: SGHRS, YFSETQ. The CDR3 protein is CASSLGVSTREQYF. As DNA, the CDR3 is TGCGCCAGCAGCTTGGGCGTCTCGACTAGGGAGCAGTACTTC.

This clonotype was detected a few times. V gene TRBV27 combines with J gene TRBJ1-1, with 8 bases identical to TRBD1. V shed 0 bases, J shed 3 bases, and the junction held 3 bases outside the gene matches. Germline V gene sequence: CDR1 MNHEY, CDR2 SMNVEV (reference sequence). The CDR3 has 15 amino acids. CDR3 sequence reads: CASSLSRDRYTEAFF. The DNA for the CDR3 is TGTGCCAGCAGTTTATCCCGGGACAGGTACACTGAAGCTTTCTTT.

CDR3 nucleotides: TGTGCCTGGGCAGGGGTCTACGAGCAGTACTTC. Translation gives CAWAGVYEQYF. This chain uses TRBV30 with TRBJ2-7; D may be TRBD1 (6 bases). V lost 5 bases and J lost 3, with 8 bases in between. Germline CDR1 reads GTSNPN; CDR2 reads SVGIG (reference sequence). The CDR3 has 11 residues.

The rearrangement links TRBV12-3 or TRBV12-4 to TRBJ1-5; 8 positions match TRBD1. CDR3 size: 17 residues. V gave up 6 bases and J gave up 3 bases; unmatched junction bases: 13. The CDR3 DNA follows: TGTGCCAGCAGCACCCCTCTAGGACAGGGCCCCAATCAGCCCCAGCATTTT. Translation gives CASSTPLGQGPNQPQHF.

A few counts support this clonotype. The chain is built from TRBV5-1 and TRBJ1-4; D call uncertain. Germline-derived CDR1 and CDR2 are SGHRS and YFSETQ. The CDR3 covers 16 residues. V was clipped by 0 bases and J by 8 bases, with 17 bases between them. In nucleotides, the CDR3 is TGCGCCAGCAGCTTGGCCATTATGGGAGGGAGCGAAAAACTGTTTTTT. Encoded protein: CASSLAIMGGSEKLFF.

This clonotype was detected only a few times. The chain recombines TRBV27 with TRBJ2-3; 14 positions match TRBD2. In germline, CDR1 is MNHEY, CDR2 SMNVEV (reference sequence). With V trimmed by 6 bases and J by 5 bases, 4 bases remained unmatched. This CDR3 is built from 15 residues. CDR3 in DNA: TGTGCCAGCAGGCGACTAGCGGGAGGGAGAGATACGCAGTATTTT. It translates to CASRRLAGGRDTQYF.

This clonotype occurred a few times. CDR3 amino acids: CASRGLADLAEQYF. CDR3 bases: TGTGCCAGTAGGGGACTAGCGGACCTCGCCGAGCAGTACTTC. The gene calls are TRBV19 and TRBJ2-7; 11 nucleotides line up with TRBD2. J gave up 6 bases and V 6 bases, and 7 bases lay outside the gene matches. CDR3 length: 14 amino acids. Germline-derived CDR1 and CDR2 are LNHDA and SQIVND (reference sequence).

The chain recombines TRBV5-6 with TRBJ2-3, with no clear D. The CDR3 has 14 residues. The germline V gene encodes CDR1 SGHDT and CDR2 YYEEEE. The V and J ends lost 1 base and 5 bases respectively, with 11 bases between them. DNA for the CDR3: TGTGCCAGCAGCTTGCGTGGCGGAGAAGATACGCAGTATTTT. This encodes CASSLRGGEDTQYF.

V and J are TRBV9 and TRBJ1-1; D remains ambiguous. CDR3 size: 15 residues. Trimming left V 4 bases short and J 5 bases short, with 18 bases between. CDR1 is SGDLS and CDR2 is YYNGEE in the germline V gene. CDR3 region: CASSPGKGGGTEAFF. The CDR3 DNA reads TGTGCCAGCAGCCCAGGAAAAGGAGGAGGTACTGAAGCTTTCTTT.

This clonotype appeared a few times. The rearrangement links TRBV5-1 to TRBJ2-3, with 9 nucleotides matching TRBD1. CDR1 and CDR2 from the germline V gene are SGHRS and YFSETQ. The V and J ends lost 7 bases and 2 bases, in that order; junction bases with no gene match: 5. The CDR3 is made up of 14 amino acids. CDR3 sequence (DNA): TGCGCCAGCCAGGGACAGGGCTACACAGATACGCAGTATTTT. It specifies CASQGQGYTDTQYF.

The chain employs TRBV20-1 and TRBJ1-5; D call uncertain. Germline lookup yields CDR1 DFQATT and CDR2 SNEGSKA (reference sequence). Between the trimmed V and J ends, which lost 3 bases and 2 bases, there was a span of 14 bases. This CDR3 has 15 residues. In nucleotides, the CDR3 is TGCAGTGCTAGTCCTCTCCGGATGGGCAATCAGCCCCAGCATTTT. Its translation: CSASPLRMGNQPQHF.

As DNA, the CDR3 is TGTGCCAGCAATCCGGGACCTACAATTTTTAGCTCCTACAATGAGCAGTTCTTC. Its protein is CASNPGPTIFSSYNEQFF. V and J are TRBV7-2 and TRBJ2-1; either TRBD1 or TRBD2 may supply D (5 bases each). Germline CDR1 is SGHTA and CDR2 is FQGNSA. The ends were cut back, 7 bases at V and 0 bases at J, with 22 bases in the middle. There are 18 residues in the CDR3.

This sequence joins TRBV7-2 and TRBJ1-2; D remains unclear. Trimming removed 5 bases from V and 8 bases from J, with 21 bases in between. The CDR3 has 15 residues. CDR1 is SGHTA and CDR2 is FQGNSA in the germline V gene. The CDR3 protein is CASSGTRTERWGYTF. As DNA, the CDR3 is TGTGCCAGCAGCGGAACACGGACGGAGCGGTGGGGCTACACCTTC. Looking up the rest from reference TRBV7-2 and TRBJ1-2 gives the full variable domain: GAGVSQSPSNKVTEKGKDVELRCDPISGHTALYWYRQSLGQGLEFLIYFQGNSAPDKSGLPSDRFSAERTGGSVSTLTIQRTQQEDSAVYLCASSGTRTERWGYTFGSGTRLTVV.

The chain has TRBV7-2 and TRBJ2-7; 7 bases line up with TRBD2. The germline V gene encodes CDR1 SGHTA and CDR2 FQGNSA. After removal of 2 bases from V and 6 bases from J, the junction contained 10 bases not matched to a gene. The CDR3 sequence is 15 residues long. CDR3 DNA sequence: TGTGCCAGCAGCTTATCCCCGGCAGGGAGGGGCGAGCAGTACTTC. Translating gives CASSLSPAGRGEQYF.

The rearrangement joins TRBV2 to TRBJ1-5, with TRBD1 matching over 8 bases. CDR1 and CDR2 (germline): SNHLY, FYNNEI. Trimming at V came to 4 bases and at J to 5 bases, leaving 7 bases not matched to a gene. The CDR3 is 15 residues long. CDR3 sequence reads: CASSVGQGPYQPQHF. CDR3 nucleotides: TGTGCCAGCAGTGTCGGACAGGGCCCATATCAGCCCCAGCATTTT. The whole variable domain, remainder taken from reference TRBV2 and TRBJ1-5, is EPEVTQTPSHQVTQMGQEVILRCVPISNHLYFYWYRQILGQKVEFLVSFYNNEISEKSEIFDDQFSVERPDGSNFTLKIRSTKLEDSAMYFCASSVGQGPYQPQHFGDGTRLSIL.

The J gene is TRBJ2-7, the V gene TRBV24-1, with 8 bases aligning to TRBD1. Per the germline V gene, CDR1 is KGHDR and CDR2 is SFDVKD. This CDR3 contains 16 residues. J lost 2 bases, V lost 5 bases, and 10 bases had no gene match. In nucleotides, the CDR3 is TGTGCCACCAGTGGCATTGGGACAGGAACTACCTACGAGCAGTACTTC. This translates into CATSGIGTGTTYEQYF.

The chain couples TRBV5-5 to TRBJ2-3; D ambiguous. The CDR3 length is 12 residues. The germline gives CDR1 SGHKS, CDR2 YYEKEE (reference sequence). Trimming removed 4 bases at V and 6 bases at J, with 9 bases between. As DNA, the CDR3 is TGTGCCAGCAGCCCTAGAAGGGATACGCAGTATTTT. Translated: CASSPRRDTQYF.